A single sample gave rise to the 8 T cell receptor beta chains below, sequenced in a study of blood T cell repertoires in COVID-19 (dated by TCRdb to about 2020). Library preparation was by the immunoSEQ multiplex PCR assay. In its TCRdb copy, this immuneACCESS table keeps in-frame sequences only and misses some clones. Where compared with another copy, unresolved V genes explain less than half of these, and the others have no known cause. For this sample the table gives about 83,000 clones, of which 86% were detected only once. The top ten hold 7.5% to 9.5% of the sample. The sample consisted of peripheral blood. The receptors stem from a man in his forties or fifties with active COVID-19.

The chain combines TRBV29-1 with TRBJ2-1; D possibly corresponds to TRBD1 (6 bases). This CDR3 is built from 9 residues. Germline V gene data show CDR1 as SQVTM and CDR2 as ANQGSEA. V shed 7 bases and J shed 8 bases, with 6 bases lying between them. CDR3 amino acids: CSAGDEQFF. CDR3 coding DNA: TGCAGCGCAGGGGATGAGCAGTTCTTC.

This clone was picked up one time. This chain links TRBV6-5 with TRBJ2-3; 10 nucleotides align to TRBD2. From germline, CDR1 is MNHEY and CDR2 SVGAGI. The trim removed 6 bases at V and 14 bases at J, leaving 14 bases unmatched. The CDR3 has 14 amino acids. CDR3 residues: CASRPGTSDVTMYF. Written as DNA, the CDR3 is TGTGCCAGCAGACCCGGGACTAGCGATGTGACAATGTATTTT.

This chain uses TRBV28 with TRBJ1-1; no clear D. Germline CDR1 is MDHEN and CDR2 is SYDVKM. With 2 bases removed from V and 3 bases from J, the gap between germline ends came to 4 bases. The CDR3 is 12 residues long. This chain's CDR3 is CASSLTYTEAFF. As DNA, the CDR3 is TGTGCCAGCAGTTTAACATACACTGAAGCTTTCTTT.

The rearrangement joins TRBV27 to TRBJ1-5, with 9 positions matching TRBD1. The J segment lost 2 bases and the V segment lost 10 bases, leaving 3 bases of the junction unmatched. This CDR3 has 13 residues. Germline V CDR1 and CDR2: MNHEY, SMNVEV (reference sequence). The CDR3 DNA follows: TGTGCCACCCGACAGGGGGGCAATCAGCCCCAGCATTTT. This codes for CATRQGGNQPQHF.

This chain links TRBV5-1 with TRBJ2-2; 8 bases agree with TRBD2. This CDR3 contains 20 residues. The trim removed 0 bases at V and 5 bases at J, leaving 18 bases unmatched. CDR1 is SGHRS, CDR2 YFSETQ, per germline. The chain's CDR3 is CASSLVPRTAGARGTGELFF. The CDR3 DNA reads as TGCGCCAGCAGCTTGGTCCCAAGGACAGCGGGGGCTCGAGGGACCGGGGAGCTGTTTTTT.

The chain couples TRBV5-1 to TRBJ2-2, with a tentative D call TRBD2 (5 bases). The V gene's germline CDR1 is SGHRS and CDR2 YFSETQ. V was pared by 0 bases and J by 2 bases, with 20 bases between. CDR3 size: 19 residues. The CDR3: CASSLGIMRLAGNTGELFF. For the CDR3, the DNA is TGCGCCAGCAGCTTGGGGATTATGAGATTGGCGGGCAACACCGGGGAGCTGTTTTTT.

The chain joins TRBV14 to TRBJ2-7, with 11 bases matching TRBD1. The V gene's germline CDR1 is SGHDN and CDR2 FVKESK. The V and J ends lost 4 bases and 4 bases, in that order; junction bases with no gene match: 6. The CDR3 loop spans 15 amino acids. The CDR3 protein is CASSRKGQGGYEQYF. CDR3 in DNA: TGTGCCAGCAGCCGTAAGGGACAGGGGGGTTACGAGCAGTACTTC.

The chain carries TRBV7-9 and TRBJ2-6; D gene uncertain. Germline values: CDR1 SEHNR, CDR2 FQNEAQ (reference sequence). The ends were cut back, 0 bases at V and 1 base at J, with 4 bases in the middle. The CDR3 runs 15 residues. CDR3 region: CASSLARSGANVLTF. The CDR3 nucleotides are TGTGCCAGCAGCTTAGCTCGGTCTGGGGCCAACGTCCTGACTTTC.